This entry lists 23 T cell receptor beta chains sequenced from one sample in a study of OX40 agonist ivuxolimab in advanced cancers. Assay: immunoSEQ multiplex PCR; the TCRdb copy retains only in-frame clones and omits some. This table has approximately 74,000 clones, around 83% appearing once. Sequenced material: CD4+ or CD8+ T cells sorted from blood, taken in a trial of the OX40 agonist ivuxolimab. These TCRs come from an adult with an advanced solid tumor such as melanoma, head and neck, liver or kidney cancer.

V and J are TRBV5-1 and TRBJ2-7; the match to TRBD1 covers 9 bases. The CDR3 covers 14 residues. The germline V gene has CDR1 SGHRS and CDR2 YFSETQ. V shed 0 bases, J shed 4 bases, and the junction held 2 bases outside the gene matches. CDR3 region: CASSLEQGAYEQYF. CDR3 bases: TGCGCCAGCAGCTTGGAACAGGGGGCATACGAGCAGTACTTC.

This chain connects TRBV30 to TRBJ2-5; D might be TRBD1 (6 bases). Between the trimmed V and J ends, which lost 3 bases and 1 base, there was a span of 18 bases. This CDR3 contains 16 residues. Per germline, CDR1 GTSNPN and CDR2 SVGIG (reference sequence). CDR3 DNA sequence: TGTGCCTGGAGCGACTCCGCACACAGGGCCCAAGAGACCCAGTACTTC. The encoded protein is CAWSDSAHRAQETQYF.

The V call is TRBV15, the J call TRBJ1-1; D not resolved. CDR1 and CDR2 from the germline V gene are LNHNV and YYDKDF (reference sequence). The CDR3 runs to 13 residues. The ends were cut back, 0 bases at V and 9 bases at J, with 11 bases in the middle. As DNA, the CDR3 is TGTGCCACCAGCAGAGATGGGCACTCTAAAGCTTTCTTT. Its protein is CATSRDGHSKAFF.

This clone was recorded a few times. This chain connects TRBV19 to TRBJ1-6, with 9 bases aligning to TRBD1. J lost 9 bases, V lost 7 bases, and 7 bases had no gene match. Germline CDR1 is LNHDA and CDR2 is SQIVND (reference sequence). CDR3 length: 14 amino acids. The chain's CDR3 is CASTTDRGVSPLHF. The CDR3 DNA reads TGTGCCAGTACTACGGACAGGGGTGTTTCACCCCTCCACTTT.

This chain links TRBV19 with TRBJ1-1; TRBD1 might be the D (6 bases). The length of the CDR3 is 14 residues. V shed 3 bases and J shed 1 base, with 9 bases lying between them. CDR1 and CDR2 (germline): LNHDA, SQIVND (reference sequence). CDR3 protein: CASSMDSRNTEAFF. CDR3 nucleotides: TGTGCCAGTAGTATGGACAGTAGGAACACTGAAGCTTTCTTT. The full variable domain, rest sourced from reference TRBV19 and TRBJ1-1, is DGGITQSPKYLFRKEGQNVTLSCEQNLNHDAMYWYRQDPGQGLRLIYYSQIVNDFQKGDIAEGYSVSREKKESFPLTVTSAQKNPTAFYLCASSMDSRNTEAFFGQGTRLTVV.

The V and J genes are TRBV27 and TRBJ2-1; D remains ambiguous. From germline, CDR1 is MNHEY and CDR2 SMNVEV (reference sequence). CDR3 size: 13 residues. V was shortened by 1 base and J by 7 bases, with 8 bases between the two germline ends. The CDR3 loop is CASSLLGRNEQFF. The CDR3 DNA reads as TGTGCCAGCAGTTTATTGGGTCGGAATGAGCAGTTCTTC.

This chain joins TRBV30 and TRBJ2-3; D may be TRBD1 (6 bases). CDR3 size: 15 residues. Trimming cost V 5 bases and J 0 bases, with 15 bases left between them. Per germline, CDR1 GTSNPN and CDR2 SVGIG (reference sequence). CDR3 nucleotide sequence: TGTGCCTGGTCCCAGGGGCTTGCTAGCACAGATACGCAGTATTTT. This encodes CAWSQGLASTDTQYF.

This clone appeared a single time. The rearrangement joins TRBV2 to TRBJ1-1; D may be TRBD1 (6 bases). This CDR3 has 16 residues. V was trimmed by 6 bases and J by 1 base, leaving 18 bases between them. Germline CDR1 and CDR2: SNHLY and FYNNEI. Written as DNA, the CDR3 is TGTGCCAGCAGGTTTACCCGGGACACAGCGAACACTGAAGCTTTCTTT. Its protein product is CASRFTRDTANTEAFF.

This clone was picked up a small number of times. V and J are TRBV5-1 and TRBJ2-1; 16 bases are shared with TRBD2. The V and J ends lost 5 bases and 7 bases, in that order; junction bases with no gene match: 6. The CDR3 is made up of 16 amino acids. Germline V gives CDR1 SGHRS, CDR2 YFSETQ. In DNA form, the CDR3 reads TGCGCCAGCAGATCGGGACTAGCGGGAGGGGTTAATGAGCAGTTCTTC. It codes for CASRSGLAGGVNEQFF.

CDR3 DNA sequence: TGTGCCAGCAGCCAGTCCTACAATGAGCAGTTCTTC. Its protein is CASSQSYNEQFF. The rearrangement joins TRBV5-5 to TRBJ2-1; D ambiguous. Trimming removed 4 bases at V and 1 base at J, with 3 bases between. Per the germline V gene, CDR1 is SGHKS and CDR2 is YYEKEE (reference sequence). The CDR3 has 12 residues.

This clone has a handful of counts. The V and J genes are TRBV9 and TRBJ1-1; D not certain. This CDR3 region has 13 residues. Germline CDR1 SGDLS, CDR2 YYNGEE. V shed 2 bases and J shed 4 bases, with 9 bases lying between them. The chain's CDR3 is CASSVGQTTEAFF. The CDR3, as DNA: TGTGCCAGCAGCGTCGGTCAGACCACTGAAGCTTTCTTT.

This clone was found a few times. The chain links TRBV6-6 to TRBJ1-1; 7 nucleotides agree with TRBD1. There are 14 residues in the CDR3. V shed 7 bases and J 2 bases; nucleotides not matched to a gene: 7. In germline, CDR1 is MNHNY, CDR2 SVGAGI (reference sequence). In nucleotides, the CDR3 is TGTGCCAGCACCCCTGGGACAGCTAACACTGAAGCTTTCTTT. Translated: CASTPGTANTEAFF.

The chain uses TRBV15 and TRBJ2-1, with 8 bases identical to TRBD2. Germline trimming cut 1 base from V and 7 bases from J; bases unmatched to any gene: 12. The CDR3 contains 17 residues. Germline CDR1 and CDR2: LNHNV and YYDKDF (reference sequence). CDR3 sequence (DNA): TGTGCCACCAGCAGAGGAGTAAAGCGGGGGTCAGGGAATGAGCAGTTCTTC. Translating it yields CATSRGVKRGSGNEQFF.

The V and J genes are TRBV2 and TRBJ1-1; TRBD1 is a possible D gene (5 bases). Germline V gives CDR1 SNHLY, CDR2 FYNNEI. V dropped 4 bases and J dropped 0 bases, with 6 bases sitting between them. The CDR3 runs to 13 residues. DNA of the CDR3: TGTGCCAGCAGTGGGGGGATGAACACTGAAGCTTTCTTT. Its protein is CASSGGMNTEAFF.

This clone was found once. The gene calls are TRBV2 and TRBJ1-4; tentative D call: TRBD1 (6 bases). CDR3 length equals 17 residues. CDR1 and CDR2 (germline): SNHLY, FYNNEI. V lost 6 bases to trimming and J lost 5 bases, with 22 bases between them. In DNA form, the CDR3 reads TGTGCCAGCAGGAGGGGGGGGTTTGGCCTGGCGAATGAAAAACTGTTTTTT. Its translation: CASRRGGFGLANEKLFF.

This clone was counted between two and nine times. This chain connects TRBV28 to TRBJ1-2, with 7 bases aligning to TRBD1. This CDR3 has 15 residues. With V trimmed by 6 bases and J by 2 bases, 9 bases remained unmatched. Germline values: CDR1 MDHEN, CDR2 SYDVKM. In DNA, the CDR3 is TGTGCCAGCAGGCGCACCCCGGGACAGAACTATGGCTACACCTTC. Protein product: CASRRTPGQNYGYTF.

This chain links TRBV11-2 with TRBJ2-3, with 9 positions matching TRBD2. Germline V gives CDR1 SGHAT, CDR2 FQNNGV. With 5 bases clipped from V and 4 bases from J, the junction kept 10 bases outside the gene matches. The CDR3 totals 16 residues. The CDR3 loop reads CASSRNSGGQADTQYF. The CDR3, as DNA: TGTGCCAGCAGCCGCAATAGCGGGGGCCAGGCAGATACGCAGTATTTT.

The table lists this clone with a count of one. This chain uses TRBV2 with TRBJ1-2, with D possibly TRBD1 on 5 matching bases. V dropped 3 bases and J dropped 4 bases, with 9 bases sitting between them. This CDR3 is 13 amino acids long. The germline gives CDR1 SNHLY, CDR2 FYNNEI. The CDR3 sequence: CASSEVGTYGYTF. In DNA, the CDR3 is TGTGCCAGCAGTGAGGTGGGGACCTATGGCTACACCTTC.

This clone appeared a few times. Its ends do not fully match the called genes, so a read error is possible. The chain has TRBV7-7 and TRBJ2-1; D possibly matches TRBD1 or TRBD2 (7 bases each). The CDR3 has 14 residues. Per the germline V gene, CDR1 is SSHAT and CDR2 is FNYEAQ (reference sequence). CDR3 sequence reads: CASSFSGGASEQFF. CDR3 in DNA: TGTGCTAGCAGCTTTTCAGGGGGGGCAAGTGAGCAGTTCTTC.

This chain links TRBV11-2 with TRBJ1-1; weak D call: TRBD1 (6 bases). The germline V and J ends were trimmed by 5 bases and 0 bases, with 13 bases remaining between them. The CDR3 runs to 15 residues. Germline lookup yields CDR1 SGHAT and CDR2 FQNNGV. CDR3 coding DNA: TGTGCCAGCAGCCCAACAGGGTCGGTGAACACTGAAGCTTTCTTT. As protein: CASSPTGSVNTEAFF.

The chain is built from TRBV9 and TRBJ1-6; unclear D gene. Trimming removed 4 bases at V and 5 bases at J, with 10 bases between. This CDR3 contains 14 residues. Germline V lookup: CDR1 SGDLS, CDR2 YYNGEE. The CDR3 spells CASSPVPDNSPLHF. The CDR3 coding sequence is TGTGCCAGCAGCCCAGTTCCGGATAATTCACCCCTCCACTTT.

V is TRBV18 and J is TRBJ2-1, with 10 bases lining up with TRBD2. CDR3 length: 13 residues. Germline V gene lookup returns CDR1 KGHSH and CDR2 LQKENI. V lost 6 bases, J lost 8 bases, and 4 bases stayed unmatched. The CDR3 DNA reads TGTGCCAGCTCGCCCGGACTAGCGGATGAGCAGTTCTTC. Protein product: CASSPGLADEQFF. The full variable domain, rest sourced from reference TRBV18 and TRBJ2-1, is NAGVMQNPRHLVRRRGQEARLRCSPMKGHSHVYWYRQLPEEGLKFMVYLQKENIIDESGMPKERFSAEFPKEGPSILRIQQVVRGDSAAYFCASSPGLADEQFFGPGTRLTVL.

This clone occurred a few times. The chain is built from TRBV6-6 and TRBJ2-7, with unresolved D. V lost 6 bases and J lost 7, with 13 bases in between. This CDR3 spans 12 amino acids. CDR1 is MNHNY and CDR2 is SVGAGI in the germline V gene (reference sequence). CDR3 nucleotide sequence: TGTGCCAGCAGCCCAGGAGTGGGGGAGCAGTACTTC. Encoded protein: CASSPGVGEQYF.